These T cell receptor beta chains were read from a single sample in a study of blood T cell repertoires in COVID-19. TCRdb's table, derived via immunoSEQ multiplex PCR, lists solely in-frame clones and lacks some. In the table there are about 100,000 clones, roughly 91% of which are singletons. The specimen was peripheral blood. These receptors were taken from a human donor in a cohort sampled during active COVID-19. The CDR3 runs from the conserved cysteine through the conserved F or W. The D gene is left open where the match is weak. The size field is filled for only some rows; it gives once, few, many or a size class.

abundance: .
j_gene: TRBJ2-7
d_gene: TRBD1
v_gene: TRBV5-6
CDR3aa: CASSQGGDRASYEQYF
CDR3nt: TGTGCCAGCAGCCAGGGGGGGGACAGGGCCTCCTACGAGCAGTACTTC

abundance: .
j_gene: TRBJ2-1
d_gene: .
v_gene: TRBV19
CDR3aa: CASSISASVFDNEQFF
CDR3nt: TGTGCCAGTAGTATATCCGCCAGTGTCTTCGATAATGAGCAGTTCTTC

abundance: .
j_gene: TRBJ1-3
d_gene: .
v_gene: TRBV18
CDR3aa: CASSPDSHSGNTIYF
CDR3nt: TGTGCCAGCTCACCTGACAGCCACTCTGGAAACACCATATATTTT

abundance: .
j_gene: TRBJ2-1
d_gene: .
v_gene: TRBV18
CDR3aa: CASSPPIANYNEQFF
CDR3nt: TGTGCCAGCTCACCACCGATCGCGAACTACAATGAGCAGTTCTTC

abundance: .
j_gene: TRBJ1-2
d_gene: .
v_gene: TRBV27
CDR3aa: CASRPPGLPNYGYTF
CDR3nt: TGTGCCAGCAGGCCCCCGGGATTGCCTAACTATGGCTACACCTTC

abundance: .
j_gene: TRBJ1-4
d_gene: .
v_gene: TRBV27
CDR3aa: CASSLYGWSGGEKLFF
CDR3nt: TGTGCCAGCAGTTTATACGGGTGGAGCGGCGGTGAAAAACTGTTTTTT

abundance: .
j_gene: TRBJ2-3
d_gene: TRBD1
v_gene: TRBV5-6
CDR3aa: CASSTRTGPTSTDTQYF
CDR3nt: TGTGCCAGCAGCACGCGGACAGGTCCAACTAGCACAGATACGCAGTATTTT

abundance: .
j_gene: TRBJ2-2
d_gene: TRBD1
v_gene: TRBV7-6
CDR3aa: CASSFPSTGRLFF
CDR3nt: TGTGCCAGCAGCTTCCCTTCGACAGGGAGGCTGTTTTTT

abundance: .
j_gene: TRBJ1-3
d_gene: .
v_gene: TRBV5-1
CDR3aa: CASSLEPGGNTIYF
CDR3nt: TGCGCCAGCAGCTTGGAACCCGGGGGAAACACCATATATTTT

abundance: once
j_gene: TRBJ1-2
d_gene: .
v_gene: TRBV6-1
CDR3aa: CASSERFGQNYGYTF
CDR3nt: TGTGCCAGCAGTGAGAGGTTTGGACAGAACTATGGCTACACCTTC

abundance: .
j_gene: TRBJ2-7
d_gene: .
v_gene: TRBV12-3/TRBV12-4
CDR3aa: CASSRFYEQYF
CDR3nt: TGTGCCAGCTCGCGGTTCTACGAGCAGTACTTC

abundance: .
j_gene: TRBJ2-3
d_gene: .
v_gene: TRBV5-8
CDR3aa: CASSFRSTDTQYF
CDR3nt: TGTGCCAGCAGCTTCCGTAGCACAGATACGCAGTATTTT

abundance: .
j_gene: TRBJ2-3
d_gene: TRBD2
v_gene: TRBV4-3
CDR3aa: CASSQDPRLAGISTDTQYF
CDR3nt: TGCGCCAGCAGCCAAGATCCCAGACTAGCGGGAATCAGCACAGATACGCAGTATTTT

abundance: .
j_gene: TRBJ2-3
d_gene: .
v_gene: TRBV13
CDR3aa: CASRPTGTFTDTQYF
CDR3nt: TGTGCCAGCAGACCTACCGGGACTTTCACAGATACGCAGTATTTT

abundance: .
j_gene: TRBJ1-2
d_gene: .
v_gene: TRBV4-3
CDR3aa: CASSQSRQLAGYGYTF
CDR3nt: TGCGCCAGCAGCCAATCCCGGCAGCTCGCGGGGTATGGCTACACCTTC

abundance: .
j_gene: TRBJ1-2
d_gene: .
v_gene: TRBV27
CDR3aa: CASSLSGRVRGYGYTF
CDR3nt: TGTGCCAGCAGTTTAAGTGGGAGGGTCCGGGGTTATGGCTACACCTTC

abundance: .
j_gene: TRBJ2-1
d_gene: .
v_gene: TRBV7-6
CDR3aa: CASSLRDVSYNEQFF
CDR3nt: TGTGCCAGCAGCTTACGAGATGTATCCTACAATGAGCAGTTCTTC

abundance: .
j_gene: TRBJ1-2
d_gene: TRBD1
v_gene: TRBV28
CDR3aa: CASSSRDRILYGYTF
CDR3nt: TGTGCCAGCAGTTCCCGGGACAGGATACTCTATGGCTACACCTTC

abundance: .
j_gene: TRBJ2-3
d_gene: .
v_gene: TRBV18
CDR3aa: CASSPQGYTQYF
CDR3nt: TGTGCCAGCTCACCGCAGGGGTATACGCAGTATTTT